This TCR beta chain was observed in a study of shared clonotypes between healthy human individuals. For this clone: Other DNA sequences of this sample code for an identical CDR3.

This CDR3 spans 15 amino acids. Germline assignment: CDR1 GTSNPN and CDR2 SVGIG (reference sequence). J lost 6 bases, V lost 1 base, and 2 bases had no gene match. The data were produced by immunoSEQ multiplex PCR, yet TCRdb's version contains in-frame clones alone and is incomplete. The sample lists about 1 million clones, more than 65% occurring once. The chain combines TRBV30 with TRBJ2-1; 14 bases line up with TRBD2. The clonotype comes from a man aged 18 to 30 in good health. What was sequenced was memory CD4+ T cells sorted from blood. Subset given: CD45RA-negative fraction. CDR3 region: CAWSEGTSGSNEQFF. As DNA, the CDR3 is TGTGCCTGGAGTGAAGGGACTAGCGGGAGCAATGAGCAGTTCTTC.